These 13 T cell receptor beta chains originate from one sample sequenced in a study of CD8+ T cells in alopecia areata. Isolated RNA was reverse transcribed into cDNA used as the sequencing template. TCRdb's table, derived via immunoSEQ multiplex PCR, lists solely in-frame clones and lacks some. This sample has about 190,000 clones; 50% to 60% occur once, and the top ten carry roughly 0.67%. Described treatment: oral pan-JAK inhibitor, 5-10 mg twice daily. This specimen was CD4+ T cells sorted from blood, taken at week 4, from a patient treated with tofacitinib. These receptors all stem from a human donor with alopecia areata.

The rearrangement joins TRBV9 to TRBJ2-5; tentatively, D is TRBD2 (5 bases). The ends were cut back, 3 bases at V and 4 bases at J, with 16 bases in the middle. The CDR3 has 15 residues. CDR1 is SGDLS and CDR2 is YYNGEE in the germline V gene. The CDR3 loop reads CASSADTLGGETQYF. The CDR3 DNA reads TGTGCCAGCAGCGCTGACACCCTTGGAGGAGAGACCCAGTACTTC.

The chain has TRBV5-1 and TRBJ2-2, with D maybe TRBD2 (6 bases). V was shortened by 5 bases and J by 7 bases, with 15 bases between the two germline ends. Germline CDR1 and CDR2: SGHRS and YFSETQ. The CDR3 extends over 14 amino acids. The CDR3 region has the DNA TGCGCCAGCAGTGGAGGGCCGCGGAGCGGGGAGCTGTTTTTT. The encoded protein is CASSGGPRSGELFF.

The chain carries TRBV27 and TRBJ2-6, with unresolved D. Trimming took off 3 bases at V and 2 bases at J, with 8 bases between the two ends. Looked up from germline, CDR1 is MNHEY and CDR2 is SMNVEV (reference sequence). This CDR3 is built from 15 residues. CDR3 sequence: CASSFGRAGANVLTF. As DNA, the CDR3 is TGTGCCAGCAGTTTTGGACGAGCTGGGGCCAACGTCCTGACTTTC. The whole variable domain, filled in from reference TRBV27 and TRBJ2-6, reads EAQVTQNPRYLITVTGKKLTVTCSQNMNHEYMSWYRQDPGLGLRQIYYSMNVEVTDKGDVPEGYKVSRKEKRNFPLILESPSPNQTSLYFCASSFGRAGANVLTFGAGSRLTVL.

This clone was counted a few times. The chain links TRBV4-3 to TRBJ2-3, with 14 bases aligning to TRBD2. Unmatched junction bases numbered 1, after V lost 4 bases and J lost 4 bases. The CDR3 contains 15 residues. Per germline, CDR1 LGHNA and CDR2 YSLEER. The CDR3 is CASSPGLAGADTQYF. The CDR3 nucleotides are TGCGCCAGCAGCCCGGGACTAGCGGGAGCAGATACGCAGTATTTT.

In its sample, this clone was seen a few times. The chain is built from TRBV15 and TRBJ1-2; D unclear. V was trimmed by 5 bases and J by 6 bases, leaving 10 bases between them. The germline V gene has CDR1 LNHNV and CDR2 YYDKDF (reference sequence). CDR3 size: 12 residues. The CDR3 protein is CATSEGGHGYTF. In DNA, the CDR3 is TGTGCCACCAGCGAGGGTGGGCATGGCTACACCTTC.

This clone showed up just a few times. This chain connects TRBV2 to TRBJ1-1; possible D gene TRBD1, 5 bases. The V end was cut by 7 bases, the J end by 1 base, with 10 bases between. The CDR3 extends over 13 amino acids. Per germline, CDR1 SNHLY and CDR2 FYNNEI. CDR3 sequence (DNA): TGTGCCAGCATAATCCAGGGGAACACTGAAGCTTTCTTT. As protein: CASIIQGNTEAFF.

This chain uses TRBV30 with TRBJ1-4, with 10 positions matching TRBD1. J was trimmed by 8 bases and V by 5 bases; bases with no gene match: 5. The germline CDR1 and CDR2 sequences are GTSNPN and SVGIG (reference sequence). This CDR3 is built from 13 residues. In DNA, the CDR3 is TGTGCCTGGGGTGGGACAGGGGACGAAAAACTGTTTTTT. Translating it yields CAWGGTGDEKLFF.

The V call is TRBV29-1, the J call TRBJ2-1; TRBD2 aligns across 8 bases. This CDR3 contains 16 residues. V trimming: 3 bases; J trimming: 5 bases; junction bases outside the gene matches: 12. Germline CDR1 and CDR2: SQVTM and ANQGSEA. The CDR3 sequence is CSVDVQTGTRNNEQFF. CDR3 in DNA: TGCAGCGTTGATGTCCAAACCGGGACTAGGAACAATGAGCAGTTCTTC.

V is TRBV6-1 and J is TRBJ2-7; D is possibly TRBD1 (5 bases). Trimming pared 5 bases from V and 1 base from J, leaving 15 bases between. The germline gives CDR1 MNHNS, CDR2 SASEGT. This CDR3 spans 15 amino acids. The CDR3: CASSTEIQGSYEQYF. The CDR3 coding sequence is TGTGCCAGCAGTACCGAAATTCAGGGTTCCTACGAGCAGTACTTC.

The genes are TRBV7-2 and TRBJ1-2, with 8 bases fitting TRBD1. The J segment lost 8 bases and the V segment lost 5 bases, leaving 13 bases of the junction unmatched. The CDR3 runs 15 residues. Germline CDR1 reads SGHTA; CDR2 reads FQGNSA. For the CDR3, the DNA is TGTGCCAGCAGCAGACGGCAGGACAGGGTTGTAGGCTACACCTTC. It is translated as CASSRRQDRVVGYTF.

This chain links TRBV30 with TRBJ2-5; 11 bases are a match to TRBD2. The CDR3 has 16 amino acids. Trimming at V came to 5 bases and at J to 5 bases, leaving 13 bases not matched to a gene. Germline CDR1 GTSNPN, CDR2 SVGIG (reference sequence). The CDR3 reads CAWSGLAVRGQETQYF. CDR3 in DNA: TGTGCCTGGTCGGGACTAGCGGTTCGGGGGCAGGAGACCCAGTACTTC.

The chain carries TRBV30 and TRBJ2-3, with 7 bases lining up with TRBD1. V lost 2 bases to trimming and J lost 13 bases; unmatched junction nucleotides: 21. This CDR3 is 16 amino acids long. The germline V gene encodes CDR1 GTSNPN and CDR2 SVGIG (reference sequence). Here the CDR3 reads CAWSRPHPTGDLREYF. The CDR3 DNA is TGTGCCTGGAGTAGACCCCACCCAACAGGGGACCTACGGGAGTATTTT.

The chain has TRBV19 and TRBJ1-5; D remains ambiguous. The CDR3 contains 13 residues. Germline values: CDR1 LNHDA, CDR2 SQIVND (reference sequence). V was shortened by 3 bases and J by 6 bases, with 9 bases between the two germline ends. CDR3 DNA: TGTGCCAGTAGTATTCTTGGAATTCAGCCCCAGCATTTT. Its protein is CASSILGIQPQHF.